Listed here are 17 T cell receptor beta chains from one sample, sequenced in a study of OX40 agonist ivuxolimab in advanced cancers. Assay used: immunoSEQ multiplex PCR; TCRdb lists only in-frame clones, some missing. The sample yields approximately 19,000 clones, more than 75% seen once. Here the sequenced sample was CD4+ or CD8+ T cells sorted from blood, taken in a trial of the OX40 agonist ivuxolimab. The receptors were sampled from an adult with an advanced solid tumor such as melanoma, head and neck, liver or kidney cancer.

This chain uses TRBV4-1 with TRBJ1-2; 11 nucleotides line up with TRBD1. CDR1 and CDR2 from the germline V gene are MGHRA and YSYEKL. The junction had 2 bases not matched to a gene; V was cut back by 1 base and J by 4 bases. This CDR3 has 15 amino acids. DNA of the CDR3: TGCGCCAGCAGCCAAGCCGGGACAGGGGGCTATGGCTACACCTTC. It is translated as CASSQAGTGGYGYTF.

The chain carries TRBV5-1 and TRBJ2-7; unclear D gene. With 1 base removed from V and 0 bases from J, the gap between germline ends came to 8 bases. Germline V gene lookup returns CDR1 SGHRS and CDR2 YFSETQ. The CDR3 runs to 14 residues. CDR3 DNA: TGCGCCAGCAGCTTGTACTCCAGCTCCTACGAGCAGTACTTC. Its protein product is CASSLYSSSYEQYF. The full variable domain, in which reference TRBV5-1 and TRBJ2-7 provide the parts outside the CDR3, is KAGVTQTPRYLIKTRGQQVTLSCSPISGHRSVSWYQQTPGQGLQFLFEYFSETQRNKGNFPGRFSGRQFSNSRSEMNVSTLELGDSALYLCASSLYSSSYEQYFGPGTRLTVT.

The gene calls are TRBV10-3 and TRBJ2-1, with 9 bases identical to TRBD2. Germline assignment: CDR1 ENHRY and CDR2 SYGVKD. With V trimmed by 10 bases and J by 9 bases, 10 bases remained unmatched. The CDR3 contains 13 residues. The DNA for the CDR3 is TGTGCCACCAGGGGCGGGGGGGCCGGTGAGCAGTTCTTC. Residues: CATRGGGAGEQFF.

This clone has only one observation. The CDR3 sequence: CASSVFDRGNSPLHF. The CDR3 DNA follows: TGTGCCAGCAGCGTCTTTGACAGGGGAAATTCACCCCTCCACTTT. The genes are TRBV9 and TRBJ1-6; 8 bases match TRBD1. The CDR3 is 15 residues long. Trimming took 2 bases from V and 7 from J; bases not matched to a gene: 5. The germline gives CDR1 SGDLS, CDR2 YYNGEE.

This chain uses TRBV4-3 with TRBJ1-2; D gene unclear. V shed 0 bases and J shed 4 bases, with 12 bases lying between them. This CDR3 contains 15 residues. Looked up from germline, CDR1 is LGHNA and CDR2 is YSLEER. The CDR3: CASSQDFGTTYGYTF. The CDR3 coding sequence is TGCGCCAGCAGCCAAGATTTTGGAACCACCTATGGCTACACCTTC.

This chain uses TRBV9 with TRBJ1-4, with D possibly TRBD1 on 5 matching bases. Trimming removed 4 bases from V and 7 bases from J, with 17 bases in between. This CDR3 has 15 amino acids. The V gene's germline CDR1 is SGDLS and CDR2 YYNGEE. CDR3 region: CASSPMSGGGEKLFF. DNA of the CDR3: TGTGCCAGCAGCCCTATGTCGGGGGGAGGTGAAAAACTGTTTTTT.

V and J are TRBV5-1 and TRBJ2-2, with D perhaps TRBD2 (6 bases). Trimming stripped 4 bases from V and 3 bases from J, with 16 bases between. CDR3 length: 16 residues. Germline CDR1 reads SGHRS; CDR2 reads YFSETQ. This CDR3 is CASSQLGGIDTGELFF. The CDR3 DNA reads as TGCGCCAGCAGCCAATTAGGAGGGATAGACACCGGGGAGCTGTTTTTT. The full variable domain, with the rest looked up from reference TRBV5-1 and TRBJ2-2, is KAGVTQTPRYLIKTRGQQVTLSCSPISGHRSVSWYQQTPGQGLQFLFEYFSETQRNKGNFPGRFSGRQFSNSRSEMNVSTLELGDSALYLCASSQLGGIDTGELFFGEGSRLTVL.

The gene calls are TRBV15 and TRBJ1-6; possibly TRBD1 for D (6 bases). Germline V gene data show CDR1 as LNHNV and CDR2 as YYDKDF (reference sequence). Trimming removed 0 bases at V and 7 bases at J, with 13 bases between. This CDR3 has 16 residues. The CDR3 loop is CATSRDQGLGNSPLHF. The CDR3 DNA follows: TGTGCCACCAGCAGAGATCAGGGGTTGGGGAATTCACCCCTCCACTTT. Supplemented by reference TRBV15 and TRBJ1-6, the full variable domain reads DAMVIQNPRYQVTQFGKPVTLSCSQTLNHNVMYWYQQKSSQAPKLLFHYYDKDFNNEADTPDNFQSRRPNTSFCFLDIRSPGLGDTAMYLCATSRDQGLGNSPLHFGNGTRLTVT.

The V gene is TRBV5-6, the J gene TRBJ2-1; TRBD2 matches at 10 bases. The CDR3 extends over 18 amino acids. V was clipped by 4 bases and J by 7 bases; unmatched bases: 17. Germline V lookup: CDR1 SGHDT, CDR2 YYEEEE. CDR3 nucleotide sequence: TGTGCCAGCAGCCTGGAGGGACTAGCGCGAACTAGGGGGAATGAGCAGTTCTTC. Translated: CASSLEGLARTRGNEQFF.

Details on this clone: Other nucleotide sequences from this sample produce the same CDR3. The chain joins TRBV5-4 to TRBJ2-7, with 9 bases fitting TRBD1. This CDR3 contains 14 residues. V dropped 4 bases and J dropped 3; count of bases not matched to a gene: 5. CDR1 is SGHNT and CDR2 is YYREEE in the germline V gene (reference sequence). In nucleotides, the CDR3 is TGTGCCAGCAGCCTGGGACAGGGCGGCTACGAGCAGTACTTC. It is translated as CASSLGQGGYEQYF.

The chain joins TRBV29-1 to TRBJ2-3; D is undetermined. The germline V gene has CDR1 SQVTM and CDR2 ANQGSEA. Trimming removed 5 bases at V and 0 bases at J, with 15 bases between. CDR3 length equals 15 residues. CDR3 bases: TGCAGCGTTTCGGGCCTTCCAACTAGCACAGATACGCAGTATTTT. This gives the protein CSVSGLPTSTDTQYF.

CDR3 nucleotide sequence: TGTGCCAGCAGCTTAGACTCAAGCTCCTACAATGAGCAGTTCTTC. Amino acids: CASSLDSSSYNEQFF. This chain uses TRBV7-7 with TRBJ2-1; D unclear. With 1 base removed from V and 0 bases from J, the gap between germline ends came to 7 bases. This CDR3 contains 15 residues. Per germline, CDR1 SSHAT and CDR2 FNYEAQ (reference sequence).

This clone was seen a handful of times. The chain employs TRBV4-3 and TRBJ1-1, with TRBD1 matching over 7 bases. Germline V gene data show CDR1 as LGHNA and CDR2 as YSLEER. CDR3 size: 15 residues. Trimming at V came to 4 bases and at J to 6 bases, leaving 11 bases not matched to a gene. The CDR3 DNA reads TGCGCCAGCAGCCCCTTTCTCTCCGGGACAGCTGAAGCTTTCTTT. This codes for CASSPFLSGTAEAFF.

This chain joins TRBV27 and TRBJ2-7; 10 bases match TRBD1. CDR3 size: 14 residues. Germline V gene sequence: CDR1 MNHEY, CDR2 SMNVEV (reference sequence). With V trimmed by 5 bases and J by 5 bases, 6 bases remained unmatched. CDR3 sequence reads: CASSVDRGVDEQYF. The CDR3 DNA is TGTGCCAGCAGTGTGGACAGGGGGGTCGACGAGCAGTACTTC.

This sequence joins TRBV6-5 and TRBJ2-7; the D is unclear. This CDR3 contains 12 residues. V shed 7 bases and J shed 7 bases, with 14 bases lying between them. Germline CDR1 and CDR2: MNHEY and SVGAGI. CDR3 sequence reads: CASNQYQREQYF. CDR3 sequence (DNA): TGTGCCAGCAACCAATACCAGAGGGAGCAGTACTTC.

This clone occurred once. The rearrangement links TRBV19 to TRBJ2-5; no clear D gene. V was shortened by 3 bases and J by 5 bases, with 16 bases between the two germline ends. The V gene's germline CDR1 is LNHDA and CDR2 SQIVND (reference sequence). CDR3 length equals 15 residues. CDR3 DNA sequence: TGTGCCAGTAGTATGGGTAGGCACTTAGGTGAGACCCAGTACTTC. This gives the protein CASSMGRHLGETQYF.

CDR3 protein: CASSFGTGGGPIYGYTF. The CDR3 DNA reads TGTGCCAGCAGCTTTGGGACAGGGGGCGGCCCAATCTATGGCTACACCTTC. This sequence joins TRBV5-6 and TRBJ1-2; TRBD1 aligns across 12 bases. Trimming took 2 bases from V and 4 from J; bases not matched to a gene: 9. CDR1 and CDR2 (germline): SGHDT, YYEEEE. The length of the CDR3 is 17 residues.